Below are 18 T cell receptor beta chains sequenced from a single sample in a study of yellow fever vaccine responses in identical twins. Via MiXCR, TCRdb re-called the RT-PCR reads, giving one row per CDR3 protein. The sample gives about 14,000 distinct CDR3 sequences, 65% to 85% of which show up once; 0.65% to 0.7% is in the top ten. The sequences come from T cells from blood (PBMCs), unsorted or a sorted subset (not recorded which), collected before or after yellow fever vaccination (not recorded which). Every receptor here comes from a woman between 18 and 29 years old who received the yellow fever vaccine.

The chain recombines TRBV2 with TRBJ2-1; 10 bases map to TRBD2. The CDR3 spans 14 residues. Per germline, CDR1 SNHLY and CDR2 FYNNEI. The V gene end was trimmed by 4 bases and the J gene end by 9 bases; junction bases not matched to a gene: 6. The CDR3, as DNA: TGTGCCAGCAGTGTGAGGGCTAGCGGGAGTGAGCAGTTCTTC. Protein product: CASSVRASGSEQFF. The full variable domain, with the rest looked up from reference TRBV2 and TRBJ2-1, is EPEVTQTPSHQVTQMGQEVILRCVPISNHLYFYWYRQILGQKVEFLVSFYNNEISEKSEIFDDQFSVERPDGSNFTLKIRSTKLEDSAMYFCASSVRASGSEQFFGPGTRLTVL.

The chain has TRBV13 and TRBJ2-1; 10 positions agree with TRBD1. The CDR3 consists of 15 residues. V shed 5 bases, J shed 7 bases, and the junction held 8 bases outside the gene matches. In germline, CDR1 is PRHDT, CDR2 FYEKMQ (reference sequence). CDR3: CASSDDRGRQNEQFF. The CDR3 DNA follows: TGTGCCAGCAGCGATGACAGGGGGCGCCAGAATGAGCAGTTCTTC.

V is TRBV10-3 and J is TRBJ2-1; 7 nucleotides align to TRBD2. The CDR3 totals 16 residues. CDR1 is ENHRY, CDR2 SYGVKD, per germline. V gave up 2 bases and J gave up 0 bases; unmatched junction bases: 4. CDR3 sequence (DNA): TGTGCCATCAGTGAGCGGGGCGGGAGCTCCTACAATGAGCAGTTCTTC. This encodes CAISERGGSSYNEQFF.

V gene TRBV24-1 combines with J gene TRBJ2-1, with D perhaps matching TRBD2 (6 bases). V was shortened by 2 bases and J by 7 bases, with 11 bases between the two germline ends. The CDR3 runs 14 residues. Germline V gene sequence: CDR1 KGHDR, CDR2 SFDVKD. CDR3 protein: CATSDWRGGNEQFF. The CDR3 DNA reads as TGTGCCACCAGTGATTGGAGGGGTGGGAATGAGCAGTTCTTC.

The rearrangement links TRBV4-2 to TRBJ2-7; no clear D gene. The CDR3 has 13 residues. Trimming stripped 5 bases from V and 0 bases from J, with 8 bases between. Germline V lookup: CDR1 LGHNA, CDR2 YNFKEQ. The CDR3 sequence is CASSDRNSYEQYF. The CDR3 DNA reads TGTGCCAGCAGCGATAGAAACTCCTACGAGCAGTACTTC.

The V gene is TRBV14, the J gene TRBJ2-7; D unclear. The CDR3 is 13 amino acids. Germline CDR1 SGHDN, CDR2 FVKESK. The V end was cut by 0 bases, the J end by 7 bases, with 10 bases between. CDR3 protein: CASSQDRGVEQYF. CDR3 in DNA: TGTGCCAGCAGCCAAGATCGAGGAGTTGAGCAGTACTTC. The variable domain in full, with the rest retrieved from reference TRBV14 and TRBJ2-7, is EAGVTQFPSHSVIEKGQTVTLRCDPISGHDNLYWYRRVMGKEIKFLLHFVKESKQDESGMPNNRFLAERTGGTYSTLKVQPAELEDSGVYFCASSQDRGVEQYFGPGTRLTVT.

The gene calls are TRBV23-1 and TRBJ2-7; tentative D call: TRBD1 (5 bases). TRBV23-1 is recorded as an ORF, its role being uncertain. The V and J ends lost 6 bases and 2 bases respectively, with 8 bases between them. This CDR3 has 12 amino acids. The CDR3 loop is CASRDSTYEQYF. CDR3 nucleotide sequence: TGCGCCAGCAGAGACAGTACCTACGAGCAGTACTTC.

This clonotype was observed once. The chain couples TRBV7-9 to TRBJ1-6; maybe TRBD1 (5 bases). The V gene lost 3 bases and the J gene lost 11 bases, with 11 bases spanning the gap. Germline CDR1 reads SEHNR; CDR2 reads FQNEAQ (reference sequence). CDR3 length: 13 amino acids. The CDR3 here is CASSFSGGAPLHF. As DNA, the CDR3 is TGTGCCAGCAGCTTCTCTGGAGGGGCACCCCTCCACTTT. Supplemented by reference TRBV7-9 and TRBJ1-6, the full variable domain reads DTGVSQNPRHKITKRGQNVTFRCDPISEHNRLYWYRQTLGQGPEFLTYFQNEAQLEKSRLLSDRFSAERPKGSFSTLEIQRTEQGDSAMYLCASSFSGGAPLHFGNGTRLTVT.

The CDR3: CSAIAAGGSYNEQFF. CDR3 DNA: TGCAGTGCTATCGCGGCGGGAGGGTCCTACAATGAGCAGTTCTTC. The chain links TRBV20-1 to TRBJ2-1, with 9 positions matching TRBD2. The CDR3 spans 15 residues. With 4 bases clipped from V and 1 base from J, the junction kept 5 bases outside the gene matches. Per the germline V gene, CDR1 is DFQATT and CDR2 is SNEGSKA (reference sequence).

CDR3 sequence reads: CASSLPPINNEQFF. The CDR3 region has the DNA TGTGCCAGCAGCTTGCCCCCGATAAACAATGAGCAGTTCTTC. The V gene is TRBV5-6, the J gene TRBJ2-1; no reliable D call. CDR1 is SGHDT, CDR2 YYEEEE, per germline. Trimming shortened V by 1 base and J by 5 bases, and 10 bases separated the two germline ends. This CDR3 has 14 amino acids.

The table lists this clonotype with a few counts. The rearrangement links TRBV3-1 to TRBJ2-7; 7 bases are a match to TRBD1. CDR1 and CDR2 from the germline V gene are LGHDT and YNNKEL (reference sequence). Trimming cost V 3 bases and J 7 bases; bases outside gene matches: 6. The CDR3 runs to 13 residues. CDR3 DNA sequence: TGTGCCAGCAGCCACGGGGCGGACAGGGAGCAGTACTTC. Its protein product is CASSHGADREQYF.

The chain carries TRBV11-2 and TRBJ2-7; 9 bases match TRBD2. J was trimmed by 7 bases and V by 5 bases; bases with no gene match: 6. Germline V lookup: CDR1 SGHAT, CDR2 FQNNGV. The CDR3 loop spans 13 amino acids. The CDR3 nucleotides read TGTGCCAGCAGCCTTGGACTAGCGAGGGAGCAGTACTTC. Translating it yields CASSLGLAREQYF.

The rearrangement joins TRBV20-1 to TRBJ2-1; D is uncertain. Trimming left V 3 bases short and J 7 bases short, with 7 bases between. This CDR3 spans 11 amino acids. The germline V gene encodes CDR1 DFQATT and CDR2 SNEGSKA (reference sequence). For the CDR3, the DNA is TGCAGTGCTAGCCGGTTGAATGAGCAGTTCTTC. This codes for CSASRLNEQFF.

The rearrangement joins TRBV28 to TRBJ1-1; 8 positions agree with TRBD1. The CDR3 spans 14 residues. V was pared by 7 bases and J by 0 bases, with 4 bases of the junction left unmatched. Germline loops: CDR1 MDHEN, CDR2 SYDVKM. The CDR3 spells CASTKDRVNTEAFF. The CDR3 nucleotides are TGTGCCAGCACCAAGGACAGGGTGAACACTGAAGCTTTCTTT.

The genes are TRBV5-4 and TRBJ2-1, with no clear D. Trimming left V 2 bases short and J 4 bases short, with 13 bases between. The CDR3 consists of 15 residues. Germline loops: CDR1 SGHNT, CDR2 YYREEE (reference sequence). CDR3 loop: CASSFFSVVYNEQFF. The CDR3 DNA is TGTGCCAGCAGCTTCTTCTCGGTTGTGTACAATGAGCAGTTCTTC.

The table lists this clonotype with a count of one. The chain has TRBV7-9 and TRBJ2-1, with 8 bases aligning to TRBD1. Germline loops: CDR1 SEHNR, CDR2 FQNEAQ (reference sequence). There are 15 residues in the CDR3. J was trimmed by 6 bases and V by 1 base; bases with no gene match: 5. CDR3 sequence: CASSLVGQGSNEQFF. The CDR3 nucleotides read TGTGCCAGCAGCTTAGTCGGACAGGGTTCCAATGAGCAGTTCTTC.

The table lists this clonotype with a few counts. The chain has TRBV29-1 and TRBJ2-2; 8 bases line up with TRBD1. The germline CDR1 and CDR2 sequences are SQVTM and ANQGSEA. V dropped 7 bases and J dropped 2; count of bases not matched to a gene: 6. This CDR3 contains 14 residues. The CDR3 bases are TGCAGCGGATGGACAGGGATCAACACCGGGGAGCTGTTTTTT. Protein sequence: CSGWTGINTGELFF.

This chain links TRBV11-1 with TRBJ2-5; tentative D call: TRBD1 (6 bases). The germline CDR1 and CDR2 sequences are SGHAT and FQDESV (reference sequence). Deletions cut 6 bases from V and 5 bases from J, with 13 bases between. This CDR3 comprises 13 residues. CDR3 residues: CASSRGQSETQYF. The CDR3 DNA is TGTGCCAGCAGTCGAGGACAGTCTGAGACCCAGTACTTC. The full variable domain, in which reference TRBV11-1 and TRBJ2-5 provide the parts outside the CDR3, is EAEVAQSPRYKITEKSQAVAFWCDPISGHATLYWYRQILGQGPELLVQFQDESVVDDSQLPKDRFSAERLKGVDSTLKIQPAELGDSAMYLCASSRGQSETQYFGPGTRLLVL.